This paragraph covers one T cell receptor beta chain sequence. Grouping used clinical history reported by participants in a survey and questionnaire. These data come from a study of blood T cell repertoires in COVID-19. TCRdb keeps only in-frame clones here, not all; method: immunoSEQ multiplex PCR. The repertoire holds 200,000 to 250,000 clones, with roughly nine tenths as singletons. This CDR3 has 14 amino acids. V was pared by 4 bases and J by 3 bases, with 12 bases between. Germline CDR1 is LGHDT and CDR2 is YNNKEL (reference sequence). The rearrangement joins TRBV3-1 (or the pseudogene TRBV3-2) to TRBJ1-2; D call uncertain. This clonotype was sampled from a young woman in a cohort exposed to, infected with or recovered from COVID-19 (not recorded which). Sequenced sample: PBMCs or T cells enriched from blood (not recorded which). CDR3 protein: CASSPLSGDYGYTF. As DNA, the CDR3 is TGTGCCAGCAGCCCCTTGTCCGGGGACTATGGCTACACCTTC.